Sequencing of this T cell receptor (beta chain) was carried out in a study of blood T cell repertoires in COVID-19. Study information: The samples span acute and convalescent COVID-19 from the United States, Italy and Spain.

Germline values: CDR1 MNHEY, CDR2 SMNVEV (reference sequence). The V segment lost 7 bases and the J segment 1 base; nucleotides outside the gene matches: 12. The CDR3 sequence is 17 residues long. This clone was seen a single time. In the source study's methods: Estimation of nucleated cell counts relied on the amplification of reference gene primers. Profiling relied on immunoSEQ multiplex PCR, and the TCRdb table lists in-frame clones only, not all of them. V and J calls and clone size are given by that table; D and trimming were obtained from the DNA. The sample has some 150,000 clones; 88% are singletons.

The J gene is TRBJ2-3, the V gene TRBV27; 9 nucleotides align to TRBD1. The sample comprised peripheral blood. This TCR derives from a woman aged 70-85 years with acute or convalescent COVID-19. CDR3 protein: CASNVHGQGMGTDTQYF. DNA of the CDR3: TGTGCCAGCAACGTTCATGGACAGGGGATGGGCACAGATACGCAGTATTTT.